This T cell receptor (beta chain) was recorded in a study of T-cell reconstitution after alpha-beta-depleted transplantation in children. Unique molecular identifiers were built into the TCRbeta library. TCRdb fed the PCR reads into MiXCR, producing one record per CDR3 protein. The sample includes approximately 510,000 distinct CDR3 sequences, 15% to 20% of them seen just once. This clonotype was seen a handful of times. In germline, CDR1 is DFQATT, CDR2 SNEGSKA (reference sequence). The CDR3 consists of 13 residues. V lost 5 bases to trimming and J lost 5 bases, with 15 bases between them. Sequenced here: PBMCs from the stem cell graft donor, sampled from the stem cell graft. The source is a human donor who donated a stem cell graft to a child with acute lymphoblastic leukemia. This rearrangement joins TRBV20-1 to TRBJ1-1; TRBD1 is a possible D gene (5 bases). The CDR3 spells CSAPSGGKTEAFF. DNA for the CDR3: TGCAGTGCTCCATCCGGGGGAAAGACTGAAGCTTTCTTT.